This record looks at one TCR beta chain sequence and its context. Its antigen is unidentified. The data were obtained in a study of shared clonotypes between healthy human individuals. About the research overall: Sampling drew on donors who were a couple of women and a few men aged 18 to 49. General observations from the study: Among a few donors, around 5% of naive CD4 clonotypes were found in common.

The V and J ends lost 3 bases and 6 bases, in that order; junction bases with no gene match: 6. The CDR3 contains 15 residues. From germline, CDR1 is SGHTA and CDR2 FQGTGA. Some clones are missing from TCRdb's copy, which holds only in-frame ones; the method was immunoSEQ multiplex PCR. Of about 2.4 million clones in the sample, roughly 93% were seen once. The TCR comes from a man between 18 and 35 years old in good health. Some clones in this sample may be carry-over from other donors' samples. The sample consisted of naive CD4+ T cells from PBMCs. Sample subset: CD45RA+ positively selected. The rearrangement links TRBV7-3 to TRBJ2-7; 12 bases line up with TRBD2. The CDR3 reads CASSFGLAGPREQYF. CDR3 nucleotides: TGTGCCAGCAGCTTCGGACTAGCGGGACCCCGCGAGCAGTACTTC.